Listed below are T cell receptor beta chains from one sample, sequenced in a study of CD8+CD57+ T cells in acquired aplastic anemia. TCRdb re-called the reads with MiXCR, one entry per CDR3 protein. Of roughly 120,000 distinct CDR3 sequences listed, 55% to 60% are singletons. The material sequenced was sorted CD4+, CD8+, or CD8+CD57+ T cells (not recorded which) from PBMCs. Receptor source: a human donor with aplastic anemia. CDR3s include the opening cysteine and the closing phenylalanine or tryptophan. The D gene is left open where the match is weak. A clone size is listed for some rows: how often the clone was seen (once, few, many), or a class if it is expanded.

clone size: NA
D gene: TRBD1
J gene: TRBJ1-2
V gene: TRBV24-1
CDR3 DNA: TGTGCCACCAGTGATGGGGGACAGGGGGCGCAAGGCTACACCTTC
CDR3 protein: CATSDGGQGAQGYTF

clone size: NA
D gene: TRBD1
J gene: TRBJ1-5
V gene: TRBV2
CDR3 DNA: TGTGCCAGCAGTGACGGGGGACAGGGCGAACAGCCCCAGCATTTT
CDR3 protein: CASSDGGQGEQPQHF

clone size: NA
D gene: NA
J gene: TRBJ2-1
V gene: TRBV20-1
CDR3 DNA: TGCAGTGCTAGAGATTTGGCGGGAACCTACAATGAGCAGTTCTTC
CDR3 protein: CSARDLAGTYNEQFF

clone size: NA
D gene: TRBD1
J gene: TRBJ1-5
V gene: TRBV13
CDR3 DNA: TGTGCCAGCAGCTTGTCTCTTGGGACAGGGGTCGATCAGCCCCAGCATTTT
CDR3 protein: CASSLSLGTGVDQPQHF

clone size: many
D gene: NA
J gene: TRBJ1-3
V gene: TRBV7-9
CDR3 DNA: TGTGCCAGCAGCCGCCAGTTCCCTGGAAACACCATATATTTT
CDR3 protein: CASSRQFPGNTIYF

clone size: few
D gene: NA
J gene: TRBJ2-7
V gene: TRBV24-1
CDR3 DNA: TGTGCCACCAGTGATTGGGCGGGGTCCGAGCAGTACTTC
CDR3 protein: CATSDWAGSEQYF

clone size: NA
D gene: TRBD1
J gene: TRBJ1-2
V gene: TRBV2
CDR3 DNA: TGTGCCAGCAGTGTATTGAGGGACAGGGGCTATGGCTACACCTTC
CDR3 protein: CASSVLRDRGYGYTF

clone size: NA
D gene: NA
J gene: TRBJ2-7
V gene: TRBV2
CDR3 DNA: TGTGCCAGCAGGAGGGACCGACTCTACGAGCAGTACTTC
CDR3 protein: CASRRDRLYEQYF

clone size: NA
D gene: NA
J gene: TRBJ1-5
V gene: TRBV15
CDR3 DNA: TGTGCCACCAGCGCCCGCCCCCAGGGAAACAATCAGCCCCAGCATTTT
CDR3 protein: CATSARPQGNNQPQHF

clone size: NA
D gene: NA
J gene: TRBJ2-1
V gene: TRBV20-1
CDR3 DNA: TGCAGTGCTAGAGGGCTATCGGAGTACAATGAGCAGTTCTTC
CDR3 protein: CSARGLSEYNEQFF

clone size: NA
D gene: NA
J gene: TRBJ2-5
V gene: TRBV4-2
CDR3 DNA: TGTGCCAGCAGCCAGGGGGGTAAAGAGACCCAGTACTTC
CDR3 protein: CASSQGGKETQYF

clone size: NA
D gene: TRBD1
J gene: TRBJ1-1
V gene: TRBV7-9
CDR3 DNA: TGTGCCAGCAGCCTGGGACAGATCAACACTGAAGCTTTCTTT
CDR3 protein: CASSLGQINTEAFF

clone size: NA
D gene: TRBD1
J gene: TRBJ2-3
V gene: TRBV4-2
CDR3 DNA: TGTGCCAGCAGCCAAGGTTTTCGGGACAGGCGCACAGATACGCAGTATTTT
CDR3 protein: CASSQGFRDRRTDTQYF

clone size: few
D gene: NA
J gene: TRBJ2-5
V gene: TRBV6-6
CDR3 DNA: TGTGCCAGCAGTTCGGCGGCAGGGGAGTTGGAGACCCAGTACTTC
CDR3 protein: CASSSAAGELETQYF

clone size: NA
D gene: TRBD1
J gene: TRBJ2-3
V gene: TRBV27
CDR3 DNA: TGTGCCAGCAGTTTATCCGTGACAGGGGCCCCCACAGATACGCAGTATTTT
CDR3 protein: CASSLSVTGAPTDTQYF

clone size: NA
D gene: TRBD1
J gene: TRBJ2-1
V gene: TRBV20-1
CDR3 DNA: TGCAGTGCTACCTACCCGGACAGGTTCGTCAATGAGCAGTTCTTC
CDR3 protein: CSATYPDRFVNEQFF

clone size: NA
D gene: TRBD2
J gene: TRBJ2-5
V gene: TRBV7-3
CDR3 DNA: TGTGCCAGCAGCTTAGGGACTAGCGGCCAAGAGACCCAGTACTTC
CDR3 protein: CASSLGTSGQETQYF

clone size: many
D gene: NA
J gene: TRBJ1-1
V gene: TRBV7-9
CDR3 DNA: TGTGCCAGCAGCACAGAAGGGGTCGGCACTGAAGCTTTCTTT
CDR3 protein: CASSTEGVGTEAFF

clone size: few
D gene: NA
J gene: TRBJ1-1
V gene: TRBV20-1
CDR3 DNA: TGCAGTCCGGGGACGTCGAACACTGAAGCTTTCTTT
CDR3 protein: CSPGTSNTEAFF

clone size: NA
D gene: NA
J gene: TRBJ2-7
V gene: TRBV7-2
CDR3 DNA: TGTGCCAGCAGCTCAGAAGCGGGTTACGAGCAGTACTTC
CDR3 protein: CASSSEAGYEQYF